What follows is one T cell receptor (beta chain) and its context. Data came from immunoSEQ multiplex PCR; TCRdb stores just in-frame clones and leaves some out. This table has about 210,000 clones, around 81% appearing once. Per germline, CDR1 SGHDT and CDR2 YYEEEE. The CDR3 sequence is 14 residues long. Trimming removed 4 bases from V and 9 bases from J; junction bases left unmatched: 5. The data were obtained in a study of blood T cell repertoires in COVID-19. The chain recombines TRBV5-6 with TRBJ2-1; 12 bases are shared with TRBD2. This sequence was found in a woman aged 45-60 years with acute COVID-19. Material for sequencing was PBMCs or T cells enriched from blood (not recorded which). The DNA for the CDR3 is TGTGCCAGCAGCAGACTAGCGGGGGTGGGTGAGCAGTTCTTC. Its translation: CASSRLAGVGEQFF.